This TCR beta chain was sequenced during a study of OX40 agonist ivuxolimab in advanced cancers. For the study at large: A partial response was reached by three patients: one with hepatocellular carcinoma and two with cutaneous melanoma.

The germline CDR1 and CDR2 sequences are SGDLS and YYNGEE. V gave up 0 bases and J gave up 2 bases, with 11 bases separating them. The CDR3 is made up of 15 amino acids. Using immunoSEQ multiplex PCR, the repertoire was profiled, and TCRdb retains in-frame clones only, with some absent. Here the sample spans 15,000 to 20,000 clones, 70% to 75% being singletons. The clonotype originates from an adult with an advanced solid tumor such as melanoma, head and neck, liver or kidney cancer. Source: CD4+ or CD8+ T cells sorted from blood, taken in a trial of the OX40 agonist ivuxolimab. This sequence joins TRBV9 and TRBJ1-2, with D uncertain. CDR3 in amino acids: CASSVGGVGNYGYTF. The CDR3 nucleotides read TGTGCCAGCAGCGTAGGTGGGGTGGGGAACTATGGCTACACCTTC.